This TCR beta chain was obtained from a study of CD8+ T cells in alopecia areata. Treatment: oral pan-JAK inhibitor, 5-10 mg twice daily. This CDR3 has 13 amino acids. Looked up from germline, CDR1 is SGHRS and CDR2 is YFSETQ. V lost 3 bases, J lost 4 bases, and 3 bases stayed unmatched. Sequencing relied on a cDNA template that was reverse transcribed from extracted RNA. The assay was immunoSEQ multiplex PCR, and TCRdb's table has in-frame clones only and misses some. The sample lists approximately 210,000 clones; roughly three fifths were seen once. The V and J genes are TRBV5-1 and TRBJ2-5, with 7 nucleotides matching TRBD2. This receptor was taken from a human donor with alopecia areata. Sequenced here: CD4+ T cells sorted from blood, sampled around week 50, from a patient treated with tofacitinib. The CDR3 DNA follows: TGCGCCAGCAGCTCGGGGGGATCAGAGACCCAGTACTTC. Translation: CASSSGGSETQYF.